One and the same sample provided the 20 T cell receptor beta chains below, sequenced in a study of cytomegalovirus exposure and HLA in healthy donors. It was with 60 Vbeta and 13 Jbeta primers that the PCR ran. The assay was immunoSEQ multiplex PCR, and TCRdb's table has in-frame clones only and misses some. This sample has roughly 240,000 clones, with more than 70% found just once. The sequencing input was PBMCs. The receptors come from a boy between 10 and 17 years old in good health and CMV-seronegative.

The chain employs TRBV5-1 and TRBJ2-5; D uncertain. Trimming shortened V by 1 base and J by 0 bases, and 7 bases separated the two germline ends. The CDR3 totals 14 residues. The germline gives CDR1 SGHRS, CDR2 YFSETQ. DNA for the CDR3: TGCGCCAGCAGCTTGATCCGGGACCAAGAGACCCAGTACTTC. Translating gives CASSLIRDQETQYF.

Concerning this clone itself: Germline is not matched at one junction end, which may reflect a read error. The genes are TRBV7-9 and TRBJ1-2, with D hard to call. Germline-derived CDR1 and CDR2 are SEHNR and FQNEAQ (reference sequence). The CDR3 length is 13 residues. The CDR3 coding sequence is TGTTCCAGCAGCTTAGGGCCCCGCTATGGCTACACCTTC. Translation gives CSSSLGPRYGYTF.

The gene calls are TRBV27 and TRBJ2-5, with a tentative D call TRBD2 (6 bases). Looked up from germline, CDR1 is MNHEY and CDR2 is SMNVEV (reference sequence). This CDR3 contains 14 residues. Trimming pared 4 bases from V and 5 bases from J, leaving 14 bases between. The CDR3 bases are TGTGCCAGCAGTTCTCGGAGGGGCAGGGAGACCCAGTACTTC. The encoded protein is CASSSRRGRETQYF.

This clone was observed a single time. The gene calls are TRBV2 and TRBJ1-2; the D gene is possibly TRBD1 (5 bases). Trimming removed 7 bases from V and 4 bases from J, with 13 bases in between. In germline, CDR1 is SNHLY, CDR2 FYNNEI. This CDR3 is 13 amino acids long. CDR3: CASTPGRVYGYTF. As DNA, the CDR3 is TGTGCCAGCACCCCGGGCAGGGTCTATGGCTACACCTTC.

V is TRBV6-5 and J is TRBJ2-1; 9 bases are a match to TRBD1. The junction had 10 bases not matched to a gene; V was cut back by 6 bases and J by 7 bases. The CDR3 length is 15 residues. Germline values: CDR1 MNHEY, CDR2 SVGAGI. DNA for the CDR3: TGTGCCAGCAGCCGCTCGGGACAGGGTCGAAATGAGCAGTTCTTC. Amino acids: CASSRSGQGRNEQFF.

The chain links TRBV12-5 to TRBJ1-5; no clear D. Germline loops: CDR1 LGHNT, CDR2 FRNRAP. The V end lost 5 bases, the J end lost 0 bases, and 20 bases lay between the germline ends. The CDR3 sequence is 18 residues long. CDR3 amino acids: CASGRYGRGIFSNQPQHF. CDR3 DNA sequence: TGTGCTAGTGGTCGATACGGGAGAGGGATATTTAGCAATCAGCCCCAGCATTTT. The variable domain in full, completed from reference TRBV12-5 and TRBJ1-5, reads DARVTQTPRHKVTEMGQEVTMRCQPILGHNTVFWYRQTMMQGLELLAYFRNRAPLDDSGMPKDRFSAEMPDATLATLKIQPSEPRDSAVYFCASGRYGRGIFSNQPQHFGDGTRLSIL.

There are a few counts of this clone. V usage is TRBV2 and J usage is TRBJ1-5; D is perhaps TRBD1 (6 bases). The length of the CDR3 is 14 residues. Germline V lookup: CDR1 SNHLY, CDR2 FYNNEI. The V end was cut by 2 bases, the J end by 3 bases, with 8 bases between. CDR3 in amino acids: CASSERGSNQPQHF. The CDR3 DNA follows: TGTGCCAGCAGTGAAAGGGGGTCCAATCAGCCCCAGCATTTT.

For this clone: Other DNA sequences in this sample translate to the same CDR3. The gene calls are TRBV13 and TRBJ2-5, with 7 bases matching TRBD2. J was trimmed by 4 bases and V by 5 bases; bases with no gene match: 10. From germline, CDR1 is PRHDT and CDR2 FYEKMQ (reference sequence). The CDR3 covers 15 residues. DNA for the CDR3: TGTGCCAGCAGCCCCCTCGGTCGCGGGGGAGAGACCCAGTACTTC. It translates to CASSPLGRGGETQYF.

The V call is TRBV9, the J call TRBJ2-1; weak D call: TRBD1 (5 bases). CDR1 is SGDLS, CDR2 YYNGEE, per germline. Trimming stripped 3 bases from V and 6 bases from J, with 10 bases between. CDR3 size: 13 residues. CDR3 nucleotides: TGTGCCAGCAGCGACCGCAGGGCCAATGAGCAGTTCTTC. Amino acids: CASSDRRANEQFF.

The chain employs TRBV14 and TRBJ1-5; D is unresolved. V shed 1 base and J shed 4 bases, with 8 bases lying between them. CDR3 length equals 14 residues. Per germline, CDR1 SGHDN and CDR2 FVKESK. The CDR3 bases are TGTGCCAGCAGCCAAGGCCAGACAAATCAGCCCCAGCATTTT. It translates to CASSQGQTNQPQHF.

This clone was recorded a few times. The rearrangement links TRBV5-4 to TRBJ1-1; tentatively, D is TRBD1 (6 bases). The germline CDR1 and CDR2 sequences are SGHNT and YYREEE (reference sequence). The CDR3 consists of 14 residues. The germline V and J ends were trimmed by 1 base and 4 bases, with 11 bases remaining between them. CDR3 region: CASSLSAGATEAFF. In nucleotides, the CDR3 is TGTGCCAGCAGCTTGTCGGCAGGGGCCACTGAAGCTTTCTTT. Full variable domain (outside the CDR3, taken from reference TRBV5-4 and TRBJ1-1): ETGVTQSPTHLIKTRGQQVTLRCSSQSGHNTVSWYQQALGQGPQFIFQYYREEENGRGNFPPRFSGLQFPNYSSELNVNALELDDSALYLCASSLSAGATEAFFGQGTRLTVV.

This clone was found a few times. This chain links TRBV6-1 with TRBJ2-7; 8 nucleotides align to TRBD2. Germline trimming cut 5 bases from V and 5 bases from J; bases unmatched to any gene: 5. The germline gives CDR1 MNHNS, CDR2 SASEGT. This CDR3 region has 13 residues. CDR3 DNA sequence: TGTGCCAGCAGTTCTCTCGGGGGGGACGAGCAGTACTTC. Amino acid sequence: CASSSLGGDEQYF.

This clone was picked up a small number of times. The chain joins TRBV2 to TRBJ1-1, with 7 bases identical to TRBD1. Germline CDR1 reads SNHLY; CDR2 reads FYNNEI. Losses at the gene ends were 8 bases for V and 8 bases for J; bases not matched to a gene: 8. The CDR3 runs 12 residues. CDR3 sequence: CASLGGRVEAFF. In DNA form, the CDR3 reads TGTGCCAGCCTAGGGGGCAGGGTAGAAGCTTTCTTT.

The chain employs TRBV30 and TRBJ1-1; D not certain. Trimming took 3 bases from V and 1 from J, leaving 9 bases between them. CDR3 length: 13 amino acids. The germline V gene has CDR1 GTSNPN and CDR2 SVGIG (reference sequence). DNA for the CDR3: TGTGCCTGGAGGTTTCAGGCGAACACTGAAGCTTTCTTT. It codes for CAWRFQANTEAFF.

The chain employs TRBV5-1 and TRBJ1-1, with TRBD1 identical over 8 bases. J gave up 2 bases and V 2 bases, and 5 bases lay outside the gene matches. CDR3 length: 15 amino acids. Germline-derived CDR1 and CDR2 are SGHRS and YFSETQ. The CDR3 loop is CASSLPTGENTEAFF. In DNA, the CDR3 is TGCGCCAGCAGCTTACCGACAGGGGAAAACACTGAAGCTTTCTTT.

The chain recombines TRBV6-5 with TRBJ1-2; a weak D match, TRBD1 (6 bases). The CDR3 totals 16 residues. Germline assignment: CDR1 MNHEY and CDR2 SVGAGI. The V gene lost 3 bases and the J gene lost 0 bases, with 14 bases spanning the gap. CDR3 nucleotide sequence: TGTGCCAGCAGTTATCTACCCGGGACATCTAACTATGGCTACACCTTC. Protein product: CASSYLPGTSNYGYTF.

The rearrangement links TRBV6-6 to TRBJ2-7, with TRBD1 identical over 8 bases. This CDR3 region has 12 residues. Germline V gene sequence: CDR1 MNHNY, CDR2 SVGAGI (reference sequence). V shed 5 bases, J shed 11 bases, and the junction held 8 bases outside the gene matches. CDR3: CASSPGTGQKYF. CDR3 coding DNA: TGTGCCAGCAGTCCTGGGACAGGTCAGAAGTACTTC.

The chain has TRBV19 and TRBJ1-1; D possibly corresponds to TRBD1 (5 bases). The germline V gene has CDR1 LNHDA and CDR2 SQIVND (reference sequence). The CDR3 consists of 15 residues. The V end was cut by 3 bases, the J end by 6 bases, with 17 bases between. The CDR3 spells CASSIPNRPVPEAFF. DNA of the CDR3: TGTGCCAGTAGTATCCCGAACAGGCCAGTGCCTGAAGCTTTCTTT.

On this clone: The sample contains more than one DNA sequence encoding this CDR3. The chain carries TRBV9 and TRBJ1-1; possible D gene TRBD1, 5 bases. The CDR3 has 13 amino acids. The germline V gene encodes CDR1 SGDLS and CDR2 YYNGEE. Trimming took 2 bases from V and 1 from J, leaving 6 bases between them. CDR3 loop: CASSVQGNTEAFF. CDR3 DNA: TGTGCCAGCAGCGTCCAGGGGAACACTGAAGCTTTCTTT.

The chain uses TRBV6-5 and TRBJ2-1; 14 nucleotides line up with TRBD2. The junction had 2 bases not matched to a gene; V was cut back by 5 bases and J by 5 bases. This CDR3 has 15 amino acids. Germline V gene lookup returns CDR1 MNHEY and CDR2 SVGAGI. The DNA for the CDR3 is TGTGCCAGCAGTAGACTAGCGGGAGGGGACAATGAGCAGTTCTTC. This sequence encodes CASSRLAGGDNEQFF.